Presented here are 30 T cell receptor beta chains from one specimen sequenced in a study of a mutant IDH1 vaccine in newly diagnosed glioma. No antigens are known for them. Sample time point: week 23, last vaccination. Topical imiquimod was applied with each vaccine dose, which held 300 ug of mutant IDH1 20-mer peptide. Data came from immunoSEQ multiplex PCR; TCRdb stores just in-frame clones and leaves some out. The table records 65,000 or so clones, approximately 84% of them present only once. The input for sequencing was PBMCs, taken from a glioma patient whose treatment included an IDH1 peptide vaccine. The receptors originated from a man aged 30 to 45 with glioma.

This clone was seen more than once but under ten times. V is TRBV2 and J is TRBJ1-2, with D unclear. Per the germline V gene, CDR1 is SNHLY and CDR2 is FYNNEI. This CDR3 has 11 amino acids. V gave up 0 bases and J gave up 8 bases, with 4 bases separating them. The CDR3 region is CASSEAQGYTF. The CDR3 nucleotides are TGTGCCAGCAGTGAAGCGCAAGGCTACACCTTC.

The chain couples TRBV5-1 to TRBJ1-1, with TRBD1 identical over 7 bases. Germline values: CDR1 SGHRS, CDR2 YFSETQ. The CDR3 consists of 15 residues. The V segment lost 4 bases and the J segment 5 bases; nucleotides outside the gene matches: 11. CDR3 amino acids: CASSVKRDSSTEAFF. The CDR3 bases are TGCGCCAGCAGCGTCAAGCGGGACAGTAGTACTGAAGCTTTCTTT.

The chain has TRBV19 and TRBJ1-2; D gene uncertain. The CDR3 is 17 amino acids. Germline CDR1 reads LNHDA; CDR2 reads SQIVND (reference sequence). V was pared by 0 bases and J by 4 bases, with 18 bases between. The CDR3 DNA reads TGTGCCAGTAGTATAGATCGCCGGCGGCTGGATGTCTATGGCTACACCTTC. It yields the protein CASSIDRRRLDVYGYTF.

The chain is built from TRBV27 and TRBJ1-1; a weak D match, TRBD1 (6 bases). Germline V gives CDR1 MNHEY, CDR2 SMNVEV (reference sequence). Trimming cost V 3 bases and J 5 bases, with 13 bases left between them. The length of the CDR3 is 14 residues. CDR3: CASSFMGGSTEAFF. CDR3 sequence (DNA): TGTGCCAGCAGTTTTATGGGGGGCTCAACTGAAGCTTTCTTT.

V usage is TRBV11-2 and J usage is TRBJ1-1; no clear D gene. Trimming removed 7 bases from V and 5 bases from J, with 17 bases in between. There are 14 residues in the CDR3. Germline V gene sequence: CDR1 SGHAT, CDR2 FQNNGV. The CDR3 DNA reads TGTGCCAGCACGCCAAACCGGGTGGGGACTGAAGCTTTCTTT. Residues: CASTPNRVGTEAFF.

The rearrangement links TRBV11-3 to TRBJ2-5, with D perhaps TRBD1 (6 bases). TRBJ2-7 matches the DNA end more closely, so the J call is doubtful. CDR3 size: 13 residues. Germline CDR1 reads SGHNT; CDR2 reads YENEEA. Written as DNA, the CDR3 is TGTGCCAGCAGCTCGGACAGTCCCTACGAGCAGTACTTC. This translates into CASSSDSPYEQYF.

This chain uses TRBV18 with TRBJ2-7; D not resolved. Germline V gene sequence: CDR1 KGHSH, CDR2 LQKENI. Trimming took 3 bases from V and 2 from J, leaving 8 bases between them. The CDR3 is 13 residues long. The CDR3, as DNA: TGTGCCAGCTCACCCGACTCGCCCTACGAGCAGTACTTC. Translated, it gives CASSPDSPYEQYF.

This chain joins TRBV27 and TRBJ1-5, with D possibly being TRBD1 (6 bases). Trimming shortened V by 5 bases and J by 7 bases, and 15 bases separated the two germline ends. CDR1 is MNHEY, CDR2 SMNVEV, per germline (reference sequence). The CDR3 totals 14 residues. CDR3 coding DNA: TGTGCCAGCAGTCTGCTCGGGGGGCAACAGCCCCAGCATTTT. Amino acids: CASSLLGGQQPQHF.

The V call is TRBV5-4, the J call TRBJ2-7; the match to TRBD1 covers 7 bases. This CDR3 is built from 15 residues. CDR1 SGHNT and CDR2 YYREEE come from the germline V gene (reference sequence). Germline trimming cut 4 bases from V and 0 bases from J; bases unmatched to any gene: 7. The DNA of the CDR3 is TGTGCCAGCAGCACCAACCGACAGGGCTCCTACGAGCAGTACTTC. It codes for CASSTNRQGSYEQYF. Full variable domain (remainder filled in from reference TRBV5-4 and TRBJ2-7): ETGVTQSPTHLIKTRGQQVTLRCSSQSGHNTVSWYQQALGQGPQFIFQYYREEENGRGNFPPRFSGLQFPNYSSELNVNALELDDSALYLCASSTNRQGSYEQYFGPGTRLTVT.

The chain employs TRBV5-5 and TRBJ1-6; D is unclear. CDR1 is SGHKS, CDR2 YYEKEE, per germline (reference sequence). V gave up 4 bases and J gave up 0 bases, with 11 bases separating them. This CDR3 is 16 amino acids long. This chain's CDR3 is CASSPMGSSYNSPLHF. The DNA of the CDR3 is TGTGCCAGCAGCCCCATGGGAAGCTCCTATAATTCACCCCTCCACTTT.

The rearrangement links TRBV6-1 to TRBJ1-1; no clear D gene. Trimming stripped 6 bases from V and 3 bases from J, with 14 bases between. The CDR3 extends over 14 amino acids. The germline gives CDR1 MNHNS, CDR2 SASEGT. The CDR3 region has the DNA TGTGCCAGCAGGAGGGTGACCGTGGACACTGAAGCTTTCTTT. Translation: CASRRVTVDTEAFF.

CDR3 DNA sequence: TGTGCCAGCAGCCTTGGACAGGGGAGCTCCTACGAGCAGTACTTC. Protein sequence: CASSLGQGSSYEQYF. The rearrangement joins TRBV9 to TRBJ2-7; TRBD1 matches 9 bases. Germline V gene data show CDR1 as SGDLS and CDR2 as YYNGEE. The length of the CDR3 is 15 residues. The trim removed 4 bases at V and 0 bases at J, leaving 5 bases unmatched. The full variable domain, completed using reference TRBV9 and TRBJ2-7, is DSGVTQTPKHLITATGQRVTLRCSPRSGDLSVYWYQQSLDQGLQFLIQYYNGEERAKGNILERFSAQQFPDLHSELNLSSLELGDSALYFCASSLGQGSSYEQYFGPGTRLTVT.

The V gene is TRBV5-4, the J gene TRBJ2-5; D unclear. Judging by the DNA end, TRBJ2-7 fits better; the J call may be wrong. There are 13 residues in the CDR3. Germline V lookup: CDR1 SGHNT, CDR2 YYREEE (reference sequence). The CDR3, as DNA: TGTGCCAGCAGCTTGACAAAATCCTACGAGCAGTACTTC. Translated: CASSLTKSYEQYF.

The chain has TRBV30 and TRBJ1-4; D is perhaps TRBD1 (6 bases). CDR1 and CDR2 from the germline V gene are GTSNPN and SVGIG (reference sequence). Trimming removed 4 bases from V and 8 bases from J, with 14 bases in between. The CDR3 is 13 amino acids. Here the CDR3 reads CAWKTGYAEKLFF. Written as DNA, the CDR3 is TGTGCCTGGAAAACAGGGTACGCCGAAAAACTGTTTTTT.

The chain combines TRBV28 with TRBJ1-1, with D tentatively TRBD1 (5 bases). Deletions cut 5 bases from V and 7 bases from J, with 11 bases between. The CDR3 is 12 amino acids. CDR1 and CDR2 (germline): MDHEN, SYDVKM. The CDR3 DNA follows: TGTGCCAGCAGTCCGGGGGGGATTGAAGCTTTCTTT. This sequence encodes CASSPGGIEAFF.

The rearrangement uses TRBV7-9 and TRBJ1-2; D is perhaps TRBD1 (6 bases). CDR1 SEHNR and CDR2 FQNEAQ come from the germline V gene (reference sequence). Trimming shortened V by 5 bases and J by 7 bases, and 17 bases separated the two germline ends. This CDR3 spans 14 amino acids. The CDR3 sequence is CASSRDTQRSGYTF. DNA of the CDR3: TGTGCCAGCAGCAGGGACACCCAAAGGTCTGGCTACACCTTC.

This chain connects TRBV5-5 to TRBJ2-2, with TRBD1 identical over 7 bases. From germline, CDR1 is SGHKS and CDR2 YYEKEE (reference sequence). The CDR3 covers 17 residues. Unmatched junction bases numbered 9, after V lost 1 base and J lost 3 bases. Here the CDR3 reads CASSLLVTGVYTGELFF. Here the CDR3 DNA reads TGTGCCAGCAGCTTGCTCGTTACAGGGGTATACACCGGGGAGCTGTTTTTT.

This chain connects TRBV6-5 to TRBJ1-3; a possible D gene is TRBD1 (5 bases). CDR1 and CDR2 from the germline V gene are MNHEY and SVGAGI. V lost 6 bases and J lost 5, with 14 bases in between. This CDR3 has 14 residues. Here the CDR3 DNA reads TGTGCCAGCAGGGCCGGTGGGGACCGAAACACCATATATTTT. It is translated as CASRAGGDRNTIYF.

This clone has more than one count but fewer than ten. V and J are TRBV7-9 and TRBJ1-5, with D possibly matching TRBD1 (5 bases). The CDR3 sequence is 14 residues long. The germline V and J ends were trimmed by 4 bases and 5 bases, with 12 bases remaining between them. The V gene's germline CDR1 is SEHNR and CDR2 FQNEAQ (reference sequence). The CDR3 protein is CASSSSLGHQPQHF. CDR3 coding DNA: TGTGCCAGCAGCTCCTCCTTGGGGCATCAGCCCCAGCATTTT.

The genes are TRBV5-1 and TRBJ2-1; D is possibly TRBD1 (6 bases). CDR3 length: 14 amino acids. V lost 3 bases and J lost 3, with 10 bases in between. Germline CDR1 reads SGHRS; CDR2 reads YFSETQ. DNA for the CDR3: TGCGCCAGCAGCTCGTCGGGACACTACAATGAGCAGTTCTTC. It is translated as CASSSSGHYNEQFF.

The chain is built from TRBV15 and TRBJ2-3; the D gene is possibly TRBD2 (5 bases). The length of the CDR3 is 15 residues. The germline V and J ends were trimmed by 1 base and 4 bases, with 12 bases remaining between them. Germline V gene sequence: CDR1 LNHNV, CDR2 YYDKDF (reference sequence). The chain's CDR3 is CATSRVGFSADTQYF. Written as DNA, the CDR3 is TGTGCCACCAGCAGAGTCGGTTTTAGCGCAGATACGCAGTATTTT.

This CDR3 reads CASSLAWLRGEAFF. As DNA, the CDR3 is TGTGCCAGCAGCTTAGCGTGGCTGCGGGGGGAAGCTTTCTTT. The chain couples TRBV7-4 to TRBJ1-1; TRBD1 is a possible D gene (5 bases). The CDR3 consists of 14 residues. CDR1 SGHVT and CDR2 SQSDAQ come from the germline V gene. V gave up 0 bases and J gave up 8 bases, with 13 bases separating them.

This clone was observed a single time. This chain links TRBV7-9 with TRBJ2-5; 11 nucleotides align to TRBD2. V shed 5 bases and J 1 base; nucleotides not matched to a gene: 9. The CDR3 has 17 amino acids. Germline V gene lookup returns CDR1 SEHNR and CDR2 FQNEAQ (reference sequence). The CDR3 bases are TGTGCCAGCAGCCGACTAGCTAGCGGGGGGATCCAAGAGACCCAGTACTTC. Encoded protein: CASSRLASGGIQETQYF.

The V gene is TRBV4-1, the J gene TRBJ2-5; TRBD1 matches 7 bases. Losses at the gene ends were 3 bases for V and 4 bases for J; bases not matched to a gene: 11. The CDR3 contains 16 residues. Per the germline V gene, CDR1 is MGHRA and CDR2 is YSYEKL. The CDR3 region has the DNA TGCGCCAGCAGCCACCTCCCCAGGGGGTCGGGAGAGACCCAGTACTTC. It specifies CASSHLPRGSGETQYF.

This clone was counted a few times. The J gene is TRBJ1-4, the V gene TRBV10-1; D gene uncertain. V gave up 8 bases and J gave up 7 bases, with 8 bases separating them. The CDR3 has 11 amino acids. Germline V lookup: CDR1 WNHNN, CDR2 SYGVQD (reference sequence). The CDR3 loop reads CASEKGEKLFF. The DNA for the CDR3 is TGCGCCAGCGAGAAGGGTGAAAAACTGTTTTTT.

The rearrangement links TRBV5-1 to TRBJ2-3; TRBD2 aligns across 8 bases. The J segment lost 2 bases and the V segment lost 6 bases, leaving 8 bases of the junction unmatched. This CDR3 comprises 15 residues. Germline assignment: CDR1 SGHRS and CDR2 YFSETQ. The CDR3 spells CASTVAGGLTDTQYF. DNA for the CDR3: TGCGCCAGCACGGTTGCGGGGGGCCTCACAGATACGCAGTATTTT.

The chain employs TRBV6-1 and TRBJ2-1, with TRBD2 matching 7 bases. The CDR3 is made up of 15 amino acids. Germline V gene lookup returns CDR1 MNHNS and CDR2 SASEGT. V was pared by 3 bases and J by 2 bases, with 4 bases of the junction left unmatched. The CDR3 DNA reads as TGTGCCAGCAGTGATGGGGGGGTGGCCTACAATGAGCAGTTCTTC. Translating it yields CASSDGGVAYNEQFF.

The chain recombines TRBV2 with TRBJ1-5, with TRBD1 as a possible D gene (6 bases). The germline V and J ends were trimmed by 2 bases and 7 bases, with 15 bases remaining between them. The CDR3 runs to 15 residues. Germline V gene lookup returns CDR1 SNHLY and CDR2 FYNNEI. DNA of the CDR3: TGTGCCAGCAGTGAAACAGGGTGGGAAGAGCAGCCCCAGCATTTT. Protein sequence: CASSETGWEEQPQHF.

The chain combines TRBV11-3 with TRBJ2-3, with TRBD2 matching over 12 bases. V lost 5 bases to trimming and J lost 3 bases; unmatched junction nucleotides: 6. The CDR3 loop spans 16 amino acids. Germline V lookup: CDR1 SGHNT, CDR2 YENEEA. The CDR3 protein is CASSHRTSGDTDTQYF. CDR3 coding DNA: TGTGCCAGCAGCCACCGGACTAGCGGGGATACAGATACGCAGTATTTT.

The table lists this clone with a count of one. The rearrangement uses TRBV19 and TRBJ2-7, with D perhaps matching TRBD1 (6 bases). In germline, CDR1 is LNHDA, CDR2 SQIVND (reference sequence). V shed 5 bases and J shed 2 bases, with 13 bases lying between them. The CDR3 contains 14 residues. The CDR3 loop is CASSLQGTPYEQYF. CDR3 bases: TGTGCCAGTAGTTTACAGGGAACCCCCTACGAGCAGTACTTC. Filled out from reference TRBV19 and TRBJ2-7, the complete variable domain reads DGGITQSPKYLFRKEGQNVTLSCEQNLNHDAMYWYRQDPGQGLRLIYYSQIVNDFQKGDIAEGYSVSREKKESFPLTVTSAQKNPTAFYLCASSLQGTPYEQYFGPGTRLTVT.